This is a list of T cell receptor beta chains from one sample in a study of post-analysis software for immune sequencing data. One entry per CDR3 protein results from TCRdb running MiXCR on the PCR reads. The sample contains under 900,000 distinct CDR3 sequences, around 50% of which appear only once. Sequencing used blood. Receptors were obtained from a girl between 5 and 17 years old with multiple sclerosis. Each CDR3 is given with its conserved first and last residue. A D gene is named only where the DNA matches it firmly. The size of a clone is reported for some rows only, either as once, few or many, or as a class for expanded clones.

>16|TRBV13|TRBJ2-7|TRBD1|-
TGTGCCAGCAGCTCCCGGGACAGGTTTTCCTCCTACGAGCAGTACTTC
CASSSRDRFSSYEQYF
>16|TRBV6-6|TRBJ2-7|-|few
TGTGCCAGCAGTTACTCTAGCAGGGGATTTGACTACGAGCAGTACTTC
CASSYSSRGFDYEQYF
>15|TRBV3-1|TRBJ2-5|TRBD1|-
TGTGCCAGCAGCCCGGACAGGGGGCGTCGGGAGACCCAGTACTTC
CASSPDRGRRETQYF
>16|TRBV7-8|TRBJ2-5|TRBD2|few
TGTGCCAGCAGCTTTTTTGCGGGGGGCTTGCAAGAGACCCAGTACTTC
CASSFFAGGLQETQYF
>12|TRBV6-6|TRBJ2-7|-|-
TGTGCCAGCAGTTACTCGTGGCAGTCGCAGTACTTC
CASSYSWQSQYF
>13|TRBV10-3|TRBJ2-7|-|-
TGTGCCATCAGTTCCACAGGTTCCTACGAGCAGTACTTC
CAISSTGSYEQYF
>18|TRBV12-3/TRBV12-4|TRBJ2-7|-|-
TGTGCCAGCAGTCCGATAATCCGGGCCCAGGTATCCTACAATGAGCAGTACTTC
CASSPIIRAQVSYNEQYF
>16|TRBV5-1|TRBJ2-5|TRBD2|-
TGCGCCAGCAGCTTGGGTAGTAGCGGGACTAGCGTCCCCCAGTACTTC
CASSLGSSGTSVPQYF
>14|TRBV5-1|TRBJ2-7|-|few
TGCGCCAGCAGCTTGGCAGGGACATTGTACGAGCAGTACTTC
CASSLAGTLYEQYF
>15|TRBV9|TRBJ2-2|-|-
TGTGCCAGCAGCGTAGATAACGGGAAGACCGGGGAGCTGTTTTTT
CASSVDNGKTGELFF
>18|TRBV27|TRBJ2-4|TRBD2|-
TGTGCCAGCAGATCTCTTGCGGGGGATATCCTAGCCAAAAACATTCAGTACTTC
CASRSLAGDILAKNIQYF
>18|TRBV7-9|TRBJ2-7|TRBD2|-
TGTGCCAGCAGCCCAACTAGCGGGAGGTCTTCCGGGTCCTGGGAGCAGTACTTC
CASSPTSGRSSGSWEQYF
>15|TRBV5-1|TRBJ2-7|TRBD2|-
TGCGCCAGCAGCTCCTACACTAGCGGAGCCTACGAGCAGTACTTC
CASSSYTSGAYEQYF
>13|TRBV5-1|TRBJ2-1|TRBD2|-
TGCGCCAGCAGCCTGGGACTAATCAATGAGCAGTTCTTC
CASSLGLINEQFF
>15|TRBV7-9|TRBJ2-1|-|-
TGTGCCAGCAGCTTAGTCCGTACGGGTGGCAATGAGCAGTTCTTC
CASSLVRTGGNEQFF
>14|TRBV20-1|TRBJ1-1|-|-
TGCAGTGCTAGAGAGGTTAGCTCCAACACTGAAGCTTTCTTT
CSAREVSSNTEAFF
>16|TRBV6-5|TRBJ1-6|-|few
TGTGCCAGCAGTTATGTCGGGGGGTGGGGTAATTCACCCCTCCACTTT
CASSYVGGWGNSPLHF
>16|TRBV7-8|TRBJ2-1|TRBD2|-
TGTGCCGGCAGCCCCCGTGGAGCGGGGGGTACAAATGAGCAGTTCTTC
CAGSPRGAGGTNEQFF
>14|TRBV12-3/TRBV12-4|TRBJ2-1|TRBD2|-
TGTGCCAGCAGATCTTCTAGCGGCTACAATGAGCAGTTCTTC
CASRSSSGYNEQFF
>14|TRBV7-3|TRBJ2-1|TRBD2|-
TGTGCCAGCAGTTTAGCGGGGGGGCAGAATGAGCAGTTCTTC
CASSLAGGQNEQFF
>17|TRBV2|TRBJ1-1|-|-
TGTGCCAGCAGGAACCACGGGACCCAGTCTCGGCCCACTGAAGCTTTCTTT
CASRNHGTQSRPTEAFF
>16|TRBV7-9|TRBJ2-1|TRBD2|-
TGTGCCAGCAGCTTAGAGGGTAGCGGGGGGGCACATGAGCAGTTCTTC
CASSLEGSGGAHEQFF
>12|TRBV29-1|TRBJ1-1|-|few
TGCAGCGTTAGAAGCCTGAACACTGAAGCTTTCTTT
CSVRSLNTEAFF
>15|TRBV29-1|TRBJ2-5|TRBD2|-
TGCAGCGCCCTGACTAGCGGGAGGGCCGGTGAGACCCAGTACTTC
CSALTSGRAGETQYF
>17|TRBV3-1|TRBJ2-5|TRBD1|-
TGTGCCAGCAGCCCCGAATTTAGGACAGGGGGCCAAGAGACCCAGTACTTC
CASSPEFRTGGQETQYF
>15|TRBV29-1|TRBJ2-7|-|-
TGCAGCGTTTTCGGTGAGGATCGGGGCTCGTACGAGCAGTACTTC
CSVFGEDRGSYEQYF
>15|TRBV20-1|TRBJ2-7|-|-
TGCAGTGCTCGGGGTTGGGGCAAAGCTAGCTACGAGCAGTACTTC
CSARGWGKASYEQYF
>13|TRBV5-1|TRBJ1-1|-|few
TGCGCCAGCAGCTTGGTGCTGGGAGGTGAAGCTTTCTTT
CASSLVLGGEAFF
>11|TRBV2|TRBJ1-4|-|-
TGTGCCAGTGGGCGGTCCGAAAAACTGTTTTTT
CASGRSEKLFF
>14|TRBV20-1|TRBJ1-2|TRBD1|few
TGCAGTGCCATTCGGACAGGGCTCGGGTATGGCTACACCTTC
CSAIRTGLGYGYTF
>14|TRBV15|TRBJ1-2|-|-
TGTGCCACCAGCAGAGATGGCTCGGTGGGTGGCTACACCTTC
CATSRDGSVGGYTF
>14|TRBV5-1|TRBJ2-7|-|-
TGCGCCAGCAGAGTGAACCCGGGCTCCTACGAGCAGTACTTC
CASRVNPGSYEQYF
>17|TRBV20-1|TRBJ2-1|TRBD1|-
TGCAGCGCTAGTTCCGTACGAGGGACAGGCAACTACAATGAGCAGTTCTTC
CSASSVRGTGNYNEQFF
>15|TRBV20-1|TRBJ2-3|-|-
TGCAGTGCTAGGGTCCCTCAGGGGATCACAGATACGCAGTATTTT
CSARVPQGITDTQYF
>16|TRBV7-2|TRBJ2-5|TRBD2|-
TGTGCCAGCAGCTTATTTGTCGGGGGGGCCGGAGAGACCCAGTACTTC
CASSLFVGGAGETQYF
>14|TRBV20-1|TRBJ1-2|-|few
TGCAGTGCTAGAGGAGTCACCCATAACTATGGCTACACCTTC
CSARGVTHNYGYTF
>12|TRBV10-3|TRBJ2-7|TRBD2|few
TGTGCCATCAGGGGACTAGCTCCCGAGCAGTACTTC
CAIRGLAPEQYF
>14|TRBV10-3|TRBJ2-7|-|few
TGTGCCATCAGTGAACGGGGGGCCCAGGAGGAGCAGTACTTC
CAISERGAQEEQYF
>15|TRBV5-1|TRBJ2-7|TRBD1|-
TGCGCCAGCAGCTTATCCGGGACAGGGCCCTCCGAGCAGTACTTC
CASSLSGTGPSEQYF
>16|TRBV2|TRBJ2-6|-|-
TGTGCCAGCAGTTCCGACACCTTCTCTGGGGCCAACGTCCTGACTTTC
CASSSDTFSGANVLTF
>15|TRBV29-1|TRBJ1-2|-|-
TGCAGCGTTGGGGGATGGAGCTTGGCTAACTATGGCTACACCTTC
CSVGGWSLANYGYTF
>15|TRBV5-1|TRBJ2-1|-|-
TGCGCCAGCAGCTTAGCGGCGGGTGGGGGTAATGAGCAGTTCTTC
CASSLAAGGGNEQFF
>11|TRBV5-1|TRBJ1-1|-|-
TGCGCCAGCAGCGAGGAGACTGAAGCTTTCTTT
CASSEETEAFF
>15|TRBV7-6|TRBJ1-1|-|-
TGTGCCAGCAGCTTAGCGCAGGGTATCAACACTGAAGCTTTCTTT
CASSLAQGINTEAFF
>13|TRBV7-3|TRBJ2-3|-|-
TGTGCCAGCAGCTTAAGTATAAGGGATACGCAGTATTTT
CASSLSIRDTQYF
>15|TRBV11-2|TRBJ2-3|-|-
TGTGCCAGCAGCTTAGGGTTGCGTGGCACAGATACGCAGTATTTT
CASSLGLRGTDTQYF
>12|TRBV20-1|TRBJ2-3|-|-
TGCAGTGCTAGAGAGGAGTCAGATACGCAGTATTTT
CSAREESDTQYF
>15|TRBV7-2|TRBJ2-7|-|few
TGTGCCAGCAGCGTCAGGGCTAGCTATACCTACGAGCAGTACTTC
CASSVRASYTYEQYF
>15|TRBV9|TRBJ2-1|TRBD2|-
TGTGCCAGCAGCGCGTTTAGCGGGAGTTCCAATGAGCAGTTCTTC
CASSAFSGSSNEQFF
>14|TRBV12-3/TRBV12-4|TRBJ1-5|-|few
TGTGCCAGCAGTTTCCGGGAGAACGGGCAGCCCCAGCATTTT
CASSFRENGQPQHF
>14|TRBV12-3/TRBV12-4|TRBJ2-7|TRBD1|few
TGTGCCAGCACGATGACAGGGGGATTTCACGAGCAGTACTTC
CASTMTGGFHEQYF
>16|TRBV4-2|TRBJ2-7|TRBD2|few
TGTGCCAGCAGCCAATCCCTTAGCGGGGGATTCTACGAGCAGTACTTC
CASSQSLSGGFYEQYF
>15|TRBV3-1|TRBJ1-5|-|-
TGTGCCAGCAGCCAAGGATTTGACTCGAGTCAGCCCCAGCATTTT
CASSQGFDSSQPQHF
>17|TRBV7-2|TRBJ2-5|-|few
TGTGCCAGCAGCTTGAGGGGGGGCCAGATCTTTCAAGAGACCCAGTACTTC
CASSLRGGQIFQETQYF
>15|TRBV7-9|TRBJ1-1|TRBD1|-
TGTGCCAGCAGCTTAGAGCAGGGGGTGAACACTGAAGCTTTCTTT
CASSLEQGVNTEAFF
>14|TRBV9|TRBJ2-5|-|-
TGTGCCAGCAGCGTAGGGTTACTCCAAGAGACCCAGTACTTC
CASSVGLLQETQYF
>13|TRBV7-2|TRBJ1-2|-|-
TGTGCCAGCAGCTTAGGGGACTTCTATGGCTACACCTTC
CASSLGDFYGYTF